Here is one T cell receptor beta chain with its context. The antigen is not known. Clones were sequenced by immunoSEQ multiplex PCR, and TCRdb holds only the in-frame ones, with some missing. In the table there are more than 95,000 clones, 70% to 90% of which are singletons. These data originate in a study of T cell responses to AZD1222 COVID-19 vaccine. Notes on the study in general: Reportedly, close to half of spike-specific TCRs are directed against unmutated variant regions. White British donors predominated, females outnumbered males, and clonal diversity was possibly underestimated.

V lost 5 bases and J lost 11; bases outside the gene matches: 8. This CDR3 has 12 residues. Germline V gene sequence: CDR1 MNHEY, CDR2 SVGEGT. The source material was peripheral blood, sampled on day 0 of AZD1222 vaccination. The clonotype originates from an adult in good health. The chain is built from TRBV6-2 or TRBV6-3 and TRBJ1-1; 7 bases align to TRBD1. DNA for the CDR3: TGTGCCAGCAGTAACACGACAGGGATGGCTTTCTTT. Translating it yields CASSNTTGMAFF.